Listed here are 31 T cell receptor beta chains from one sample, sequenced in a study of blood T cell repertoires in COVID-19. Only in-frame clones appear in the TCRdb table, and some are missing; sequencing was by immunoSEQ multiplex PCR. Here the sample spans around 250,000 clones, around nine tenths being singletons. The sample consisted of PBMCs or T cells enriched from blood (not recorded which). The receptors stem from a woman in her twenties or thirties who had recovered from COVID-19.

The V call is TRBV29-1, the J call TRBJ2-1; 7 bases map to TRBD2. CDR3 length: 15 residues. Germline V gene sequence: CDR1 SQVTM, CDR2 ANQGSEA. J lost 4 bases, V lost 6 bases, and 12 bases had no gene match. The CDR3 sequence is CSVQPGGRGYNEQFF. The CDR3 DNA is TGCAGCGTGCAACCCGGCGGGCGGGGGTACAATGAGCAGTTCTTC.

The chain couples TRBV7-9 to TRBJ2-7; possible D gene TRBD2, 6 bases. CDR3 size: 14 residues. Germline V gene lookup returns CDR1 SEHNR and CDR2 FQNEAQ (reference sequence). V was trimmed by 0 bases and J by 1 base, leaving 7 bases between them. DNA of the CDR3: TGTGCCAGCAGCTTAGCGGGGGGTTCCTACGAGCAGTACTTC. This codes for CASSLAGGSYEQYF.

This clone was seen a single time. The chain carries TRBV7-9 and TRBJ2-5, with TRBD2 matching over 7 bases. V lost 3 bases, J lost 5 bases, and 9 bases stayed unmatched. The CDR3 covers 15 residues. Germline CDR1 is SEHNR and CDR2 is FQNEAQ (reference sequence). This CDR3 reads CASSFGSRGGETQYF. In DNA form, the CDR3 reads TGTGCCAGCAGCTTCGGCTCTAGGGGAGGGGAGACCCAGTACTTC.

This chain joins TRBV9 and TRBJ1-4; D unclear. CDR1 and CDR2 (germline): SGDLS, YYNGEE. V was clipped by 0 bases and J by 0 bases, with 9 bases between them. The CDR3 loop spans 16 amino acids. This chain's CDR3 is CASSVGAQSTNEKLFF. CDR3 coding DNA: TGTGCCAGCAGCGTAGGGGCACAATCAACTAATGAAAAACTGTTTTTT.

In DNA form, the CDR3 reads TGTGCCAGCAGTTTATCCGGGGTAGCGAATACGCAGTATTTT. As protein: CASSLSGVANTQYF. This chain joins TRBV28 and TRBJ2-3; possible D gene TRBD2, 5 bases. V lost 1 base and J lost 7, with 12 bases in between. CDR3 length: 14 amino acids. Germline CDR1 reads MDHEN; CDR2 reads SYDVKM.

The chain couples TRBV3-1 (or the pseudogene TRBV3-2) to TRBJ2-7, with D possibly TRBD2 on 5 matching bases. Trimming took 1 base from V and 2 from J, leaving 12 bases between them. CDR1 is LGHDT, CDR2 YNNKEL, per germline (reference sequence). This CDR3 is 15 amino acids long. CDR3 loop: CASSQGTTIPYEQYF. In DNA, the CDR3 is TGTGCCAGCAGCCAAGGAACGACTATCCCCTACGAGCAGTACTTC.

Turning to this clone: A read error may account for a junction end that differs from germline. This chain joins TRBV5-5 and TRBJ2-7, with a tentative D call TRBD2 (6 bases). The CDR3 covers 14 residues. Germline V lookup: CDR1 SGHKS, CDR2 YYEKEE (reference sequence). This chain's CDR3 is CASTLRRVGHEQYF. Written as DNA, the CDR3 is TGTGCCAGCACCTTGAGGAGGGTTGGCCACGAGCAGTACTTC.

This chain connects TRBV7-9 to TRBJ1-1, with a possible D match to TRBD1 (5 bases). Germline V lookup: CDR1 SEHNR, CDR2 FQNEAQ (reference sequence). The CDR3 has 15 amino acids. V gave up 1 base and J gave up 3 bases, with 12 bases separating them. DNA for the CDR3: TGTGCCAGCAGCTTAGAGGGGCGCATAGACACTGAAGCTTTCTTT. It is translated as CASSLEGRIDTEAFF. Based on the CDR3 plus reference TRBV7-9 and TRBJ1-1, the full variable domain is DTGVSQNPRHKITKRGQNVTFRCDPISEHNRLYWYRQTLGQGPEFLTYFQNEAQLEKSRLLSDRFSAERPKGSFSTLEIQRTEQGDSAMYLCASSLEGRIDTEAFFGQGTRLTVV.

The chain links TRBV6-2 or TRBV6-3 to TRBJ2-3; possible D gene TRBD2, 6 bases. CDR1 and CDR2 from the germline V gene are MNHEY and SVGEGT. V lost 2 bases and J lost 3, with 18 bases in between. The CDR3 extends over 17 amino acids. The CDR3 DNA sequence: TGTGCCAGCAGTTACGGTTCGGGAGTAAGGCTTACAGATACGCAGTATTTT. Translating gives CASSYGSGVRLTDTQYF.

The chain couples TRBV7-2 to TRBJ1-3, with 8 bases matching TRBD1. This CDR3 is built from 15 residues. The germline CDR1 and CDR2 sequences are SGHTA and FQGNSA. V was clipped by 2 bases and J by 0 bases; unmatched bases: 0. The CDR3 sequence: CASSLTGGSGNTIYF. CDR3 nucleotide sequence: TGTGCCAGCAGCTTAACAGGGGGCTCTGGAAACACCATATATTTT.

The V call is TRBV30, the J call TRBJ2-1; TRBD1 matches at 8 bases. J lost 5 bases, V lost 5 bases, and 5 bases had no gene match. This CDR3 is built from 13 residues. The germline gives CDR1 GTSNPN, CDR2 SVGIG (reference sequence). The CDR3 DNA follows: TGTGCCTGGTCGAGGGGACAGGACAATGAGCAGTTCTTC. It yields the protein CAWSRGQDNEQFF.

CDR3 amino acids: CASGPGNNSPLHF. The CDR3 DNA follows: TGTGCCAGTGGTCCGGGGAACAATTCACCCCTCCACTTT. V usage is TRBV19 and J usage is TRBJ1-6; no reliable D call. CDR3 length: 13 residues. Germline V gene lookup returns CDR1 LNHDA and CDR2 SQIVND (reference sequence). V lost 8 bases and J 7 bases, leaving 12 bases between the germline ends.

The CDR3 is CASSMSAGTSHNEQFF. The CDR3 DNA reads TGTGCCAGTAGTATGAGCGCCGGGACTAGCCACAATGAGCAGTTCTTC. V gene TRBV19 combines with J gene TRBJ2-1, with 9 positions matching TRBD2. The length of the CDR3 is 16 residues. Germline CDR1 reads LNHDA; CDR2 reads SQIVND (reference sequence). After removal of 3 bases from V and 5 bases from J, the junction contained 8 bases not matched to a gene.

The V call is TRBV24-1, the J call TRBJ1-2, with TRBD1 matching over 8 bases. CDR1 and CDR2 from the germline V gene are KGHDR and SFDVKD. The CDR3 is made up of 14 amino acids. The ends lost 3 bases at V and 3 bases at J; junction bases unmatched: 2. Written as DNA, the CDR3 is TGTGCCACCAGTGATGTGACAGGGGACTATGGCTACACCTTC. It specifies CATSDVTGDYGYTF.

The chain joins TRBV11-2 to TRBJ2-7, with D possibly TRBD1 on 6 matching bases. The V end lost 4 bases, the J end lost 2 bases, and 21 bases lay between the germline ends. The CDR3 totals 17 residues. From germline, CDR1 is SGHAT and CDR2 FQNNGV. In DNA form, the CDR3 reads TGTGCCAGCAGCTCCTCGGGAAGGACAGAACACCCCTACGAGCAGTACTTC. Its translation is CASSSSGRTEHPYEQYF.

Notes on this clone: One end of the junction varies from germline; a read error may be responsible. V usage is TRBV3-1 (or the pseudogene TRBV3-2) and J usage is TRBJ1-4, with 7 bases aligning to TRBD1. This CDR3 contains 12 residues. Germline CDR1 LGHDT, CDR2 YNNKEL (reference sequence). The CDR3 nucleotides are TGTGCCAGCAGCCAAGGAGGGACAGCGGCGGATTTT. As protein: CASSQGGTAADF.

As DNA, the CDR3 is TGTGCCAGCAGTCCTCTAGCGCCGAGCACAGATACGCAGTATTTT. It specifies CASSPLAPSTDTQYF. The chain recombines TRBV6-7 with TRBJ2-3; a weak D match, TRBD2 (6 bases). TRBV6-7 is designated an ORF whose function remains uncertain. Trimming took off 5 bases at V and 0 bases at J, with 12 bases between the two ends. This CDR3 has 15 residues.

The chain carries TRBV5-1 and TRBJ2-7, with TRBD2 as a possible D gene (5 bases). The germline gives CDR1 SGHRS, CDR2 YFSETQ. Trimming cost V 0 bases and J 2 bases, with 12 bases left between them. There are 15 residues in the CDR3. CDR3 in DNA: TGCGCCAGCAGCTTGGGTCCTCCCGGGGCCTACGAGCAGTACTTC. This translates into CASSLGPPGAYEQYF.

The rearrangement links TRBV9 to TRBJ1-5; 7 bases are a match to TRBD1. This CDR3 has 15 residues. Germline CDR1 reads SGDLS; CDR2 reads YYNGEE. The ends lost 4 bases at V and 6 bases at J; junction bases unmatched: 10. This CDR3 reads CASSPYGTGVQPQHF. In nucleotides, the CDR3 is TGTGCCAGCAGCCCGTATGGAACAGGGGTTCAGCCCCAGCATTTT.

The rearrangement uses TRBV9 and TRBJ2-1; TRBD2 agrees at 7 bases. The CDR3 length is 21 residues. V shed 4 bases and J 0 bases; nucleotides not matched to a gene: 22. In germline, CDR1 is SGDLS, CDR2 YYNGEE. This CDR3 is CASSSTRGLPVAVSSYNEQFF. The CDR3 DNA reads as TGTGCCAGCAGCTCAACGCGGGGGTTGCCCGTAGCGGTTAGCTCCTACAATGAGCAGTTCTTC.

The chain joins TRBV14 to TRBJ1-1; no clear D. V was trimmed by 4 bases and J by 5 bases, leaving 20 bases between them. The CDR3 extends over 16 amino acids. The germline V gene encodes CDR1 SGHDN and CDR2 FVKESK. For the CDR3, the DNA is TGTGCCAGCAGCCCCGGAGGAGGGTCTGTGGGTACTGAAGCTTTCTTT. Translating it yields CASSPGGGSVGTEAFF.

V is TRBV7-9 and J is TRBJ2-7, with D perhaps matching TRBD2 (5 bases). Germline CDR1 reads SEHNR; CDR2 reads FQNEAQ (reference sequence). The CDR3 is made up of 15 amino acids. Trimming left V 2 bases short and J 2 bases short, with 13 bases between. CDR3 residues: CASSLFSPGTYEQYF. CDR3 sequence (DNA): TGTGCCAGCAGCTTATTCTCCCCCGGGACCTACGAGCAGTACTTC.

This rearrangement joins TRBV7-3 to TRBJ2-1; TRBD2 matches 16 bases. Germline assignment: CDR1 SGHTA and CDR2 FQGTGA. The V gene end was trimmed by 5 bases and the J gene end by 10 bases; junction bases not matched to a gene: 8. The CDR3 is made up of 16 amino acids. For the CDR3, the DNA is TGTGCCAGCAGCACAACCGGGACTAGCGGGAGGGGCGAGCAGTTCTTC. Its translation: CASSTTGTSGRGEQFF.

The V gene is TRBV24-1, the J gene TRBJ1-1; 9 nucleotides align to TRBD1. Trimming removed 4 bases from V and 0 bases from J; junction bases left unmatched: 2. The germline gives CDR1 KGHDR, CDR2 SFDVKD. The CDR3 sequence is 15 residues long. The CDR3 here is CATSEGQGLNTEAFF. The CDR3 nucleotides are TGTGCCACCAGTGAGGGACAGGGCTTGAACACTGAAGCTTTCTTT.

In its sample, this clone was seen once. The rearrangement links TRBV23-1 to TRBJ1-1; 9 bases align to TRBD1. TRBV23-1 carries the ORF label, with uncertain function. After removal of 0 bases from V and 2 bases from J, the junction contained 22 bases not matched to a gene. CDR3 length: 22 amino acids. The DNA for the CDR3 is TGCGCCAGCAGTCAATCCTCCGCCCCGTTGGAGGTCGGACAGGGGAAAAACACTGAAGCTTTCTTT. It is translated as CASSQSSAPLEVGQGKNTEAFF.

The chain recombines TRBV7-3 with TRBJ2-7; D perhaps matches TRBD1 (6 bases). V lost 2 bases and J lost 4, with 9 bases in between. This CDR3 contains 13 residues. CDR1 and CDR2 (germline): SGHTA, FQGTGA. The CDR3 loop is CASSLQGGYEQYF. CDR3 sequence (DNA): TGTGCCAGCAGCTTACAAGGGGGATACGAGCAGTACTTC.

The chain combines TRBV7-3 with TRBJ2-7; possibly TRBD1 for D (6 bases). V was cut by 3 bases and J by 3 bases, with 15 bases left in between. The germline gives CDR1 SGHTA, CDR2 FQGTGA. The CDR3 runs to 15 residues. The CDR3: CASSLAPGVGYEQYF. CDR3 DNA sequence: TGTGCCAGCAGCTTGGCCCCAGGGGTAGGCTACGAGCAGTACTTC.

The genes are TRBV9 and TRBJ1-3, with D unclear. The CDR3 extends over 22 amino acids. V lost 2 bases to trimming and J lost 0 bases, with 30 bases between them. The germline gives CDR1 SGDLS, CDR2 YYNGEE. CDR3 nucleotides: TGTGCCAGCAGCGTCTCTAGTACGGCGGCCACGTCCGAGACCGGCTCTGGAAACACCATATATTTT. It codes for CASSVSSTAATSETGSGNTIYF.

J is TRBJ2-7 and V is TRBV2; the match to TRBD2 covers 9 bases. The CDR3 totals 18 residues. Germline CDR1 is SNHLY and CDR2 is FYNNEI. With V trimmed by 5 bases and J by 4 bases, 18 bases remained unmatched. The CDR3 coding sequence is TGTGCCAGCAGTATTACTACTCCAGGACTAGCGAGCCGGTACGAGCAGTACTTC. Amino acids: CASSITTPGLASRYEQYF.

This rearrangement joins TRBV7-9 to TRBJ1-1; D remains unclear. V shed 6 bases and J shed 5 bases, with 16 bases lying between them. The CDR3 has 14 residues. CDR1 and CDR2 from the germline V gene are SEHNR and FQNEAQ (reference sequence). The CDR3 sequence is CASSAQERGTEAFF. The CDR3 bases are TGTGCCAGCAGTGCGCAAGAAAGAGGGACTGAAGCTTTCTTT.

This rearrangement joins TRBV9 to TRBJ1-4, with 8 bases lining up with TRBD1. The ends lost 3 bases at V and 1 base at J; junction bases unmatched: 2. There are 15 residues in the CDR3. Germline V gene data show CDR1 as SGDLS and CDR2 as YYNGEE. In DNA form, the CDR3 reads TGTGCCAGCAGCGCCGACAGGGGAACTAATGAAAAACTGTTTTTT. This sequence encodes CASSADRGTNEKLFF.